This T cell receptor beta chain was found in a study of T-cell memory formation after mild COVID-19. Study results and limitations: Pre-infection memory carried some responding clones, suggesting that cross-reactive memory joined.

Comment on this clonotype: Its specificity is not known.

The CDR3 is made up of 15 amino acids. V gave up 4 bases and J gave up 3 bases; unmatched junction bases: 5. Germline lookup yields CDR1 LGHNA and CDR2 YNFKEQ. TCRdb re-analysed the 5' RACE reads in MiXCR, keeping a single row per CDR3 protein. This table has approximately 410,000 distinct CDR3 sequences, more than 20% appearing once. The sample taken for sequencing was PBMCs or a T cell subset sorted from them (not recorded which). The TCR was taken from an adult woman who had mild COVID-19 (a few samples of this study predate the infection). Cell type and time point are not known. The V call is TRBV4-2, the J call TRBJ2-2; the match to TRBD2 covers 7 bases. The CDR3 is CASSPSAGDTGELFF. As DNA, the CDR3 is TGTGCCAGCAGCCCTAGCGCGGGGGACACCGGGGAGCTGTTTTTT.